This is a list of T cell receptor beta chains from one sample in a study of cytomegalovirus exposure and HLA in healthy donors. Sequencing used immunoSEQ multiplex PCR; TCRdb keeps in-frame clones, though not all of them. Altogether nearly 200,000 clones are present, 82% being singletons, with the ten largest covering about 0.092%. Specimen: PBMCs. These TCRs come from a boy between 2 and 15 years old in good health and CMV-seronegative. CDR3s include the opening cysteine and the closing phenylalanine or tryptophan. Each record gives: V gene, clone size, J gene, D gene, CDR3 length, CDR3 DNA, CDR3 protein. A D gene is named only where the DNA matches it firmly. Only part of the rows carry a size: once, few, many, or a class if the clone is expanded.

V: TRBV11-2
size: once
J: TRBJ1-1
D: .
length: 16
DNA: TGTGCCAGCAGCTCAATCGTTGCGGGCGCGGGAACTGAAGCTTTCTTT
CDR3: CASSSIVAGAGTEAFF

V: TRBV29-1
size: .
J: TRBJ2-1
D: TRBD2
length: 15
DNA: TGCAGCGTTTCTTGGACTAGCGGGTCCTACAATGAGCAGTTCTTC
CDR3: CSVSWTSGSYNEQFF

V: TRBV27
size: .
J: TRBJ1-1
D: TRBD1
length: 14
DNA: TGTGCCAGCAGTTCTCGACAGGGGGGCACTGAAGCTTTCTTT
CDR3: CASSSRQGGTEAFF

V: TRBV5-4
size: .
J: TRBJ2-3
D: .
length: 15
DNA: TGTGCCAGCAGCACCCTAGCGACGAGCACAGATACGCAGTATTTT
CDR3: CASSTLATSTDTQYF

V: TRBV11-2
size: .
J: TRBJ1-6
D: .
length: 15
DNA: TGTGCCAGCAGCTTGGCCCCAGGAGGGAATTCACCCCTCCACTTT
CDR3: CASSLAPGGNSPLHF

V: TRBV18
size: .
J: TRBJ1-1
D: .
length: 15
DNA: TGTGCCAGCTCACCAGCCGGTTATATGAACACTGAAGCTTTCTTT
CDR3: CASSPAGYMNTEAFF

V: TRBV30
size: .
J: TRBJ1-3
D: .
length: 14
DNA: TGTGCCTGGAACCCTACAGCTTCTGGAAACACCATATATTTT
CDR3: CAWNPTASGNTIYF

V: TRBV5-1
size: few
J: TRBJ1-3
D: TRBD1
length: 14
DNA: TGCGCCAGCAGTCAGGGGGCGGCTGGAAACACCATATATTTT
CDR3: CASSQGAAGNTIYF

V: TRBV7-6
size: .
J: TRBJ2-5
D: .
length: 14
DNA: TGTGCCAGCAGCTTACCGAGGGCCGGGGAGACCCAGTACTTC
CDR3: CASSLPRAGETQYF

V: TRBV5-4
size: .
J: TRBJ1-6
D: .
length: 15
DNA: TGTGCCAGCAGCTTGGGACTGGGGCATAATTCACCCCTCCACTTT
CDR3: CASSLGLGHNSPLHF

V: TRBV4-2
size: .
J: TRBJ1-1
D: TRBD1
length: 15
DNA: TGTGCCAGCAGCCAAGGGGACAGGGATAGCACTGAAGCTTTCTTT
CDR3: CASSQGDRDSTEAFF

V: TRBV5-5
size: .
J: TRBJ1-1
D: .
length: 13
DNA: TGTGCCAGCAGCTTGGAAGAAGGGGATTTGGCTTTCTTT
CDR3: CASSLEEGDLAFF

V: TRBV6-6
size: .
J: TRBJ2-1
D: .
length: 13
DNA: TGTGCCAGCACTCCCCGAGGGGAGGATGAGCAGTTCTTC
CDR3: CASTPRGEDEQFF

V: TRBV15
size: .
J: TRBJ2-5
D: .
length: 15
DNA: TGTGCCACCAGCAGAACGTCTAGGTGGCAAGAGACCCAGTACTTC
CDR3: CATSRTSRWQETQYF

V: TRBV2
size: .
J: TRBJ2-2
D: .
length: 14
DNA: TGTGCCAGCAGTTACTTACAGTACACCGGGGAGCTGTTTTTT
CDR3: CASSYLQYTGELFF

V: TRBV7-8
size: .
J: TRBJ1-2
D: TRBD1
length: 17
DNA: TGTGCCAGCAGCCCACGCCCGGGACAGGGAACAACTCAGGGCTACACCTTC
CDR3: CASSPRPGQGTTQGYTF

V: TRBV18
size: .
J: TRBJ1-3
D: TRBD1
length: 16
DNA: TGTGCCAGCTCGAATTTTAAGGGGGCGGATGGAAACACCATATATTTT
CDR3: CASSNFKGADGNTIYF

V: TRBV9
size: .
J: TRBJ2-5
D: TRBD1
length: 15
DNA: TGTGCCAGCAGCGTAGAGGGGACAGCCGGAGAGACCCAGTACTTC
CDR3: CASSVEGTAGETQYF

V: TRBV5-4
size: .
J: TRBJ1-2
D: TRBD1
length: 15
DNA: TGTGCCAGCAGCTTAACGCCAGGGGGGCACTATGGCTACACCTTC
CDR3: CASSLTPGGHYGYTF

V: TRBV2
size: .
J: TRBJ1-1
D: .
length: 16
DNA: TGTGCCAGCAGTGCGGGGTCAAAACGGGTTAGTGCTGAAGCTTTCTTT
CDR3: CASSAGSKRVSAEAFF

V: TRBV7-9
size: .
J: TRBJ1-2
D: .
length: 17
DNA: TGTGCCAGCAGCTTAGTGGAACTGGGACAACCGAGGAATGGCTACACCTTC
CDR3: CASSLVELGQPRNGYTF

V: TRBV5-1
size: .
J: TRBJ2-3
D: TRBD2
length: 16
DNA: TGCGCCAGCCGGTCTGGGGGGACTAGCGGGGAAGATACGCAGTATTTT
CDR3: CASRSGGTSGEDTQYF

V: TRBV10-3
size: .
J: TRBJ2-7
D: .
length: 14
DNA: TGTGCCATCAGTGAACAGAGATACTCCTACGAGCAGTACTTC
CDR3: CAISEQRYSYEQYF

V: TRBV5-1
size: .
J: TRBJ1-6
D: TRBD1
length: 16
DNA: TGCGCCAGCAGCGAACCGGACAGGGGAAGTAATTCACCCCTCCACTTT
CDR3: CASSEPDRGSNSPLHF

V: TRBV11-2
size: .
J: TRBJ2-3
D: .
length: 16
DNA: TGTGCCAGCAGCTTAGGGATCATAACAGGCACAGATACGCAGTATTTT
CDR3: CASSLGIITGTDTQYF

V: TRBV20-1
size: .
J: TRBJ1-1
D: .
length: 11
DNA: TGCAGTGCTAGAGCTCACAGTGAAGCTTTCTTT
CDR3: CSARAHSEAFF

V: TRBV5-1
size: .
J: TRBJ2-1
D: .
length: 14
DNA: TGCGCCAGCAGCTTCCATCAGGTTGAAAATGAGCAGTTCTTC
CDR3: CASSFHQVENEQFF

V: TRBV7-3
size: .
J: TRBJ1-2
D: .
length: 13
DNA: TGTGCCAGCAGCTTAAGCAGGGGCGAGGGCTACACCTTC
CDR3: CASSLSRGEGYTF

V: TRBV7-9
size: .
J: TRBJ2-1
D: TRBD2
length: 16
DNA: TGTGCCAGCAGCCTCGCTAGCGGGGAATTTTACAATGAGCAGTTCTTC
CDR3: CASSLASGEFYNEQFF

V: TRBV7-9
size: .
J: TRBJ2-3
D: TRBD2
length: 16
DNA: TGTGCCAGCAGCTTAGTCGCTAGCGGGGGCCCAGATACGCAGTATTTT
CDR3: CASSLVASGGPDTQYF

V: TRBV7-2
size: .
J: TRBJ2-7
D: TRBD2
length: 13
DNA: TGTGCCAGCAGCTACCAGCGGGGGGACGAGCAGTACTTC
CDR3: CASSYQRGDEQYF

V: TRBV7-9
size: .
J: TRBJ2-7
D: .
length: 13
DNA: TGTTCCAGCAGCTTCAGGGGCTCCTACGAGCAGTACTTC
CDR3: CSSSFRGSYEQYF

V: TRBV4-2
size: .
J: TRBJ2-1
D: .
length: 16
DNA: TGTGCCAGCAGCCAAGGACAGGCCTATGGGGAGAATGAGCAGTTCTTC
CDR3: CASSQGQAYGENEQFF

V: TRBV7-9
size: .
J: TRBJ1-4
D: TRBD1
length: 13
DNA: TGTGCCAGCAGGGGACAGACTAATGAAAAACTGTTTTTT
CDR3: CASRGQTNEKLFF

V: TRBV5-4
size: .
J: TRBJ2-5
D: .
length: 13
DNA: TGTGCTACTCGCGGCACCGAACAAGAGACCCAGTACTTC
CDR3: CATRGTEQETQYF

V: TRBV27
size: .
J: TRBJ2-4
D: TRBD1
length: 15
DNA: TGTGCCAGCAGCCCCGGTTTTGACAGGGCAGGCATTCAGTACTTC
CDR3: CASSPGFDRAGIQYF

V: TRBV7-2
size: .
J: TRBJ1-3
D: .
length: 15
DNA: TGTGCCAGCAGCCATGCGCGGGTTTCCGGAAACACCATATATTTT
CDR3: CASSHARVSGNTIYF

V: TRBV7-3
size: few
J: TRBJ2-1
D: TRBD2
length: 15
DNA: TGTGCCAGCAGCTTAGACGCGGGGGGGTATAATGAGCAGTTCTTC
CDR3: CASSLDAGGYNEQFF

V: TRBV10-3
size: .
J: TRBJ1-1
D: .
length: 13
DNA: TGTGCCATCAGTGAGTCGAGTAACACTGAAGCTTTCTTT
CDR3: CAISESSNTEAFF

V: TRBV7-9
size: .
J: TRBJ2-5
D: TRBD1
length: 17
DNA: TGTGCCAGCAGACCTGGGCGGACAGGGGAATACCAAGAGACCCAGTACTTC
CDR3: CASRPGRTGEYQETQYF

V: TRBV7-6
size: once
J: TRBJ2-3
D: .
length: 17
DNA: TGTGCCAGCAGCCCTACTTATTCCGTGATGTACACAGATACGCAGTATTTT
CDR3: CASSPTYSVMYTDTQYF

V: TRBV29-1
size: .
J: TRBJ1-2
D: .
length: 12
DNA: TGCAGCGTTGGACGGGAGCCCTATGGCTACACCTTC
CDR3: CSVGREPYGYTF

V: TRBV7-9
size: .
J: TRBJ2-3
D: TRBD1
length: 14
DNA: TGTGCCAGCAGCTCACAGGGGCCCCAAGATACGCAGTATTTT
CDR3: CASSSQGPQDTQYF

V: TRBV29-1
size: .
J: TRBJ2-2
D: TRBD1
length: 14
DNA: TGCAGCGTAACGGGACAGGGAAACACCGGGGAGCTGTTTTTT
CDR3: CSVTGQGNTGELFF

V: TRBV6-1
size: .
J: TRBJ2-7
D: TRBD1
length: 14
DNA: TGTGCCAGCAGGACGGGACAGGGCCTCTACGAGCAGTACTTC
CDR3: CASRTGQGLYEQYF

V: TRBV7-3
size: .
J: TRBJ2-1
D: TRBD1
length: 14
DNA: TGTGCCAGCAGCTTAGCGACAGGGGGCAATGAGCAGTTCTTC
CDR3: CASSLATGGNEQFF

V: TRBV9
size: .
J: TRBJ2-1
D: .
length: 15
DNA: TGTGCCAGCACCCCTTTGGACAGCTCCTACAATGAGCAGTTCTTC
CDR3: CASTPLDSSYNEQFF

V: TRBV5-1
size: .
J: TRBJ2-7
D: TRBD2
length: 16
DNA: TGCGCCAGCAGCGCACCCGGTGGCGGGGGAAACTACGAGCAGTACTTC
CDR3: CASSAPGGGGNYEQYF

V: TRBV4-2
size: .
J: TRBJ1-4
D: .
length: 16
DNA: TGTGCCAGCAGCCAAGATGGGGGCGCGGGTTTTGAAAAACTGTTTTTT
CDR3: CASSQDGGAGFEKLFF

V: TRBV11-2
size: .
J: TRBJ2-3
D: .
length: 13
DNA: TGTGCCAGCAGCTGGAGGGGGGGAGATACGCAGTATTTT
CDR3: CASSWRGGDTQYF

V: TRBV5-1
size: .
J: TRBJ1-3
D: .
length: 16
DNA: TGCGCCAGCAGCTTGGCCCCCCTCAGGGTAGGAAACACCATATATTTT
CDR3: CASSLAPLRVGNTIYF

V: TRBV18
size: once
J: TRBJ1-2
D: .
length: 17
DNA: TGTGCCAGCTCACTCACCCGGGAGGTCTTATCACTCTATGGCTACACCTTC
CDR3: CASSLTREVLSLYGYTF

V: TRBV6-6
size: .
J: TRBJ2-1
D: TRBD2
length: 13
DNA: TGTGCCTCGACTAGCGGCCCTTACAATGAGCAGTTCTTC
CDR3: CASTSGPYNEQFF